The rows below give T cell receptor beta chains drawn from one sample of a study of shared clonotypes between healthy human individuals. Sequencing was performed with immunoSEQ multiplex PCR; in TCRdb, only in-frame clones are kept and a portion is missing. Among 2 million to 2.5 million clones listed, 90% to 95% were seen once. The sequencing sample was made of naive CD4+ T cells sorted from blood. Receptors originate from a young man in good health. CDR3s include the opening cysteine and the closing phenylalanine or tryptophan. D genes are given only for firm matches. The size field is filled for only some rows; it gives once, few, many or a size class.

size | J | V | D | DNA | CDR3
once | TRBJ1-6 | TRBV28 | TRBD1 | TGTGCCAGCAGGCTTACAGGGGAATGGACACCCCTCCACTTT | CASRLTGEWTPLHF
NA | TRBJ2-2 | TRBV19 | NA | TGTGCCAGTAGTACCGACAGGACCACCGGGGAGCTGTTTTTT | CASSTDRTTGELFF
NA | TRBJ2-5 | TRBV5-6 | NA | TGTGCCAGCAGCGCGCGCGACAGGACCAGGGAGACCCAGTACTTC | CASSARDRTRETQYF
NA | TRBJ2-5 | TRBV5-1 | NA | TGCGCCAGCAGCTTGGTATCGGGAAGGGAGACCCAGTACTTC | CASSLVSGRETQYF
NA | TRBJ1-6 | TRBV7-2 | NA | TGTGCCAGCAGCTTAGGTCAGGGGACGAATTCACCCCTCCACTTT | CASSLGQGTNSPLHF
NA | TRBJ2-5 | TRBV5-1 | NA | TGCGCCAGCAGCTTGGCGTCTGGGTTTGCGTGGGAGACCCAGTACTTC | CASSLASGFAWETQYF
NA | TRBJ2-7 | TRBV6-1 | NA | TGTGCCAGCAGGGAACAGGGATCTCCCTACGAGCAGTACTTC | CASREQGSPYEQYF
NA | TRBJ2-2 | TRBV12-5 | TRBD1 | TGTGCTAGTGGGCCCGGGACAGGGACCGGGGAGCTGTTTTTT | CASGPGTGTGELFF
NA | TRBJ2-1 | TRBV6-6 | TRBD1 | TGTGCCAGCAGTAGACAGGGGGTGTCCTACAATGAGCAGTTCTTC | CASSRQGVSYNEQFF
NA | TRBJ2-5 | TRBV5-6 | NA | TGTGCCAGCAGCTTGGGTCTACAAGAGACCCAGTACTTC | CASSLGLQETQYF
NA | TRBJ1-5 | TRBV30 | NA | TGTGCCTGGAGTGTACCGCCCGGCAATCAGCCCCAGCATTTT | CAWSVPPGNQPQHF
once | TRBJ2-5 | TRBV27 | TRBD2 | TGTGCCAGCACCGTTAGCGGGGGGGCCGCAGAGACCCAGTACTTC | CASTVSGGAAETQYF
NA | TRBJ1-5 | TRBV5-1 | TRBD1 | TGCGCCAGCAGCCCGGGACAGGGGATTCAGCCCCAGCATTTT | CASSPGQGIQPQHF
NA | TRBJ2-2 | TRBV5-4 | NA | TGTGCCAGCAGCTCTCGCTTCGGGGCACCCGGGGAGCTGTTTTTT | CASSSRFGAPGELFF
once | TRBJ1-5 | TRBV4-1 | TRBD1 | TGCGCCAGCAGCCAAGGCAGGGGGGCTAGCAATCAGCCCCAGCATTTT | CASSQGRGASNQPQHF
NA | TRBJ1-5 | TRBV18 | NA | TGTGCCAGCTCACCTGGGTTAAAGGGAGTGATCAGCAATCAGCCCCAGCATTTT | CASSPGLKGVISNQPQHF
NA | TRBJ2-1 | TRBV10-3 | NA | TGTGCCATCAGTACGCCTCGGGAGCTTGACAATGAGCAGTTCTTC | CAISTPRELDNEQFF
NA | TRBJ2-2 | TRBV5-4 | TRBD1 | TGTGCCAGCACCCTGGGACAGGGGGCCCTGACCGGGGAGCTGTTTTTT | CASTLGQGALTGELFF
NA | TRBJ2-3 | TRBV11-3 | NA | TGTGCCAGCAGCCCCGGCGGGGGCTTGGGGGGCACAGATACGCAGTATTTT | CASSPGGGLGGTDTQYF
NA | TRBJ1-6 | TRBV7-2 | NA | TGTGCCAGCAGGCTCTTTGGGGGCGGAGATAATTCACCCCTCCACTTT | CASRLFGGGDNSPLHF
NA | TRBJ2-2 | TRBV9 | TRBD2 | TGTGCCAGCAGCGTAGTTACTAGCGGGAACACCGGGGAGCTGTTTTTT | CASSVVTSGNTGELFF
NA | TRBJ2-1 | TRBV4-1 | NA | TGCGCCAGCAGCCAAGCCGGTAATGAGCAGTTCTTC | CASSQAGNEQFF
NA | TRBJ1-2 | TRBV4-3 | TRBD1 | TGCGCCAGCAGCCAGGAAACAGGGGCCCTCTATGGCTACACCTTC | CASSQETGALYGYTF
once | TRBJ2-1 | TRBV14 | NA | TGTGCCAGCAGCCAAGTCACAGGGAGATGGGATGAGCAGTTCTTC | CASSQVTGRWDEQFF
NA | TRBJ2-2 | TRBV16 | TRBD2 | TGTGCCAGCAGCCAGGGACTAGCGAGCACCGGGGAGCTGTTTTTT | CASSQGLASTGELFF
NA | TRBJ1-3 | TRBV28 | NA | TGTGCCAGCAGTTCTCTTCCCGGAAACACCATATATTTT | CASSSLPGNTIYF